The entry that follows covers one T cell receptor (beta chain) sequence. The sample originates from a study of blood T cell repertoires in COVID-19. Turning to the study itself: T cells, B-cell-depleted T cells, or PBMCs provided the cDNA or gDNA that served as material.

This CDR3 has 20 amino acids. V shed 6 bases and J 2 bases; nucleotides not matched to a gene: 24. CDR1 is MNHEY, CDR2 SVGEGT, per germline. In the source study's methods: Amplification from reference gene primers served as the basis for estimated nucleated cell counts. Sequencing used immunoSEQ multiplex PCR; TCRdb keeps in-frame clones, though not all of them. That table supplies the V and J calls and clone size; D and trimming were determined from the DNA. The table lists about 340,000 clones, under 95% of them singletons. Specimen: peripheral blood. The V call is TRBV6-2 or TRBV6-3, the J call TRBJ2-7, with 8 positions matching TRBD1. The TCR originated in a woman aged 18 to 35 who had recovered from COVID-19. The CDR3 sequence: CASSTLVDRATGATPYEQYV. CDR3 nucleotides: TGTGCCAGCAGCACCCTGGTGGACAGGGCGACGGGAGCTACCCCCTACGAGCAGTACGTC.